These 10 T cell receptor beta chains came from one sample sequenced in a study of T cells in Graves' hyperthyroidism and ophthalmopathy. RNA transcripts provided the source from which TCR beta CDR3 regions were amplified. TCR CDR3 regions were first amplified by RT-PCR with HTBI primers. TCRdb re-called the multiplex PCR reads with MiXCR, one entry per CDR3 protein. The data show about 570,000 distinct CDR3 sequences, with 35% to 55% seen just once and 15% to 20% held by the top ten. Sequenced material: peripheral blood or thyroid tissue (not recorded which). All receptors come from an adult woman with Graves' disease, either hyperthyroidism or ophthalmopathy (not recorded which).

V usage is TRBV7-9 and J usage is TRBJ2-2; no clear D gene. V lost 6 bases and J 0 bases, leaving 8 bases between the germline ends. This CDR3 has 14 residues. Germline V CDR1 and CDR2: SEHNR, FQNEAQ (reference sequence). This CDR3 reads CASRGDPNTGELFF. In nucleotides, the CDR3 is TGTGCCAGCAGAGGAGATCCGAACACCGGGGAGCTGTTTTTT.

The chain recombines TRBV19 with TRBJ1-1; no definite D call. Trimming removed 9 bases from V and 5 bases from J, with 10 bases in between. The V gene's germline CDR1 is LNHDA and CDR2 SQIVND (reference sequence). The CDR3 is made up of 11 amino acids. The CDR3 DNA is TGTGCCAGCCTCCGCCGGACTGAAGCTTTCTTT. This codes for CASLRRTEAFF.

This clonotype was seen ten or more times. CDR3 loop: CATEDSLSYEQYF. The CDR3 DNA reads as TGTGCCACCGAGGACAGCCTATCCTACGAGCAGTACTTC. The V and J genes are TRBV24-1 and TRBJ2-7, with D possibly being TRBD1 (6 bases). The CDR3 runs to 13 residues. The germline V and J ends were trimmed by 9 bases and 1 base, with 12 bases remaining between them. Germline V lookup: CDR1 KGHDR, CDR2 SFDVKD.

In regard to this clonotype: The junction departs from germline at one end; a sequencing error may be responsible. This chain joins TRBV6-1 and TRBJ2-5; D call uncertain. Germline CDR1 MNHNS, CDR2 SASEGT. The CDR3 totals 13 residues. DNA for the CDR3: TGTGCCAGCAATGGAGACGGCCAAGAGGCCCAGTACTTC. Translated: CASNGDGQEAQYF.

This sequence joins TRBV5-1 and TRBJ2-7; 8 positions match TRBD1. The CDR3 spans 14 residues. Germline V gene sequence: CDR1 SGHRS, CDR2 YFSETQ. The trim removed 3 bases at V and 4 bases at J, leaving 6 bases unmatched. The CDR3 reads CASSSSTGAYEQYF. In nucleotides, the CDR3 is TGCGCCAGCAGCTCGTCGACAGGGGCGTACGAGCAGTACTTC.

This chain uses TRBV7-9 with TRBJ1-4; D not resolved. There are 8 residues in the CDR3. The germline V and J ends were trimmed by 5 bases and 13 bases, with 2 bases remaining between them. Germline assignment: CDR1 SEHNR and CDR2 FQNEAQ (reference sequence). The CDR3 loop reads CASSRLFF. As DNA, the CDR3 is TGTGCCAGCAGCCGACTGTTTTTT.

This clonotype was observed a single time. V and J are TRBV25-1 and TRBJ1-2; 9 bases map to TRBD1. Germline values: CDR1 MGHDK, CDR2 SYGVNS. The V and J ends lost 7 bases and 5 bases, in that order; junction bases with no gene match: 2. This CDR3 spans 12 amino acids. The CDR3 sequence is CASIGQGYGYTF. CDR3 coding DNA: TGTGCCAGCATCGGACAGGGGTATGGCTACACCTTC.

J is TRBJ1-3 and V is TRBV19; D remains unclear. V was trimmed by 4 bases and J by 7 bases, leaving 14 bases between them. The CDR3 length is 14 residues. Germline CDR1 LNHDA, CDR2 SQIVND (reference sequence). CDR3 loop: CASSRRPSLNTIYF. The CDR3 nucleotides are TGTGCCAGTAGTAGAAGGCCCAGCCTGAACACCATATATTTT.

This clonotype has ten or more counts. The rearrangement uses TRBV7-3 and TRBJ2-7, with D perhaps matching TRBD2 (7 bases). The length of the CDR3 is 15 residues. The germline V gene has CDR1 SGHTA and CDR2 FQGTGA. V was shortened by 1 base and J by 5 bases, with 15 bases between the two germline ends. The CDR3: CASSLMGGAANEQYF. The CDR3 DNA follows: TGTGCCAGCAGCTTAATGGGGGGGGCGGCGAACGAGCAGTACTTC.

The chain uses TRBV12-3 or TRBV12-4 and TRBJ1-2; D remains ambiguous. The CDR3 covers 10 residues. Trimming left V 9 bases short and J 8 bases short, with 10 bases between. The CDR3 sequence is CASYHGGYTF. For the CDR3, the DNA is TGTGCCAGTTATCATGGGGGCTACACCTTC.